A single sample gave rise to the 18 T cell receptor beta chains below, sequenced in a study of blood T cell repertoires in COVID-19 (dated by TCRdb to the early 2020s). Libraries were made using the immunoSEQ multiplex PCR assay. TCRdb's version of the immuneACCESS table is confined to in-frame rearrangements and falls short of the full clone set. An unresolved V gene accounts for under half of the shortfall where checked; the remainder is of unknown origin. This sample lists 150,000 to 250,000 clones; 80% to 85% were detected once. Approximately 7.9% of the sample lies in the top ten. Material: PBMCs or T cells enriched from blood (not recorded which). These receptors originate from a man aged 35 to 55 who had recovered from COVID-19.

This rearrangement joins TRBV19 to TRBJ1-1; no definite D call. The germline V and J ends were trimmed by 5 bases and 0 bases, with 7 bases remaining between them. The CDR3 runs 13 residues. The germline V gene has CDR1 LNHDA and CDR2 SQIVND (reference sequence). In DNA form, the CDR3 reads TGTGCCAGTAGTGTCCAGATGAACACTGAAGCTTTCTTT. Protein sequence: CASSVQMNTEAFF.

This clone has just a few counts. This rearrangement joins TRBV28 to TRBJ2-5; 11 bases match TRBD2. In germline, CDR1 is MDHEN, CDR2 SYDVKM. The CDR3 extends over 13 amino acids. V was clipped by 8 bases and J by 2 bases; unmatched bases: 1. CDR3 protein: CASLAGGQETQYF. The CDR3 DNA follows: TGTGCCAGCCTAGCGGGGGGACAAGAGACCCAGTACTTC. The variable domain in full, completed from reference TRBV28 and TRBJ2-5, reads DVKVTQSSRYLVKRTGEKVFLECVQDMDHENMFWYRQDPGLGLRLIYFSYDVKMKEKGDIPEGYSVSREKKERFSLILESASTNQTSMYLCASLAGGQETQYFGPGTRLLVL.

This clone was observed a single time. The rearrangement joins TRBV5-6 to TRBJ1-4, with 9 nucleotides matching TRBD1. The trim removed 3 bases at V and 8 bases at J, leaving 5 bases unmatched. The CDR3 covers 14 residues. Germline loops: CDR1 SGHDT, CDR2 YYEEEE. In nucleotides, the CDR3 is TGTGCCAGCAGCTCGGACAGGGGCAGAGAAAAACTGTTTTTT. Translated: CASSSDRGREKLFF.

This chain joins TRBV12-3 or TRBV12-4 and TRBJ2-1; 7 bases match TRBD2. J gave up 8 bases and V 8 bases, and 6 bases lay outside the gene matches. This CDR3 is built from 12 residues. The CDR3 sequence: CASGEGIHEQFF. CDR3 coding DNA: TGTGCCAGCGGGGAGGGGATCCATGAGCAGTTCTTC.

V and J are TRBV11-2 and TRBJ2-1, with TRBD2 identical over 10 bases. Per germline, CDR1 SGHAT and CDR2 FQNNGV. This CDR3 has 15 residues. With 3 bases clipped from V and 10 bases from J, the junction kept 9 bases outside the gene matches. CDR3 region: CASSFTSGGAPEQFF. As DNA, the CDR3 is TGTGCCAGCAGCTTTACGAGCGGGGGGGCCCCCGAGCAGTTCTTC. Full variable domain (rest looked up from reference TRBV11-2 and TRBJ2-1): EAGVAQSPRYKIIEKRQSVAFWCNPISGHATLYWYQQILGQGPKLLIQFQNNGVVDDSQLPKDRFSAERLKGVDSTLKIQPAKLEDSAVYLCASSFTSGGAPEQFFGPGTRLTVL.

This clone has more than one count but fewer than ten. The rearrangement joins TRBV7-9 to TRBJ1-6; 9 bases map to TRBD1. Germline V gene sequence: CDR1 SEHNR, CDR2 FQNEAQ (reference sequence). V lost 6 bases to trimming and J lost 8 bases; unmatched junction nucleotides: 5. This CDR3 spans 14 amino acids. The CDR3, as DNA: TGTGCCAGCAGTCTGGGGACAGGGCATTCACCCCTCCACTTT. Protein product: CASSLGTGHSPLHF.

The J gene is TRBJ1-4, the V gene TRBV2; no definite D call. With 4 bases removed from V and 7 bases from J, the gap between germline ends came to 10 bases. Germline V lookup: CDR1 SNHLY, CDR2 FYNNEI. The CDR3 sequence is 13 residues long. CDR3 nucleotides: TGTGCCAGCAGTGCCCTGCACAGTGAAAAACTGTTTTTT. Translating it yields CASSALHSEKLFF. Variable domain in full (rest from reference TRBV2 and TRBJ1-4): EPEVTQTPSHQVTQMGQEVILRCVPISNHLYFYWYRQILGQKVEFLVSFYNNEISEKSEIFDDQFSVERPDGSNFTLKIRSTKLEDSAMYFCASSALHSEKLFFGSGTQLSVL.

This clone showed up just once. The rearrangement uses TRBV6-7 and TRBJ2-7, with 7 bases lining up with TRBD2. TRBV6-7 is given ORF status, its function remaining uncertain. The CDR3 is 15 amino acids. The junction had 10 bases not matched to a gene; V was cut back by 6 bases and J by 2 bases. As DNA, the CDR3 is TGTGCCAGCAGAGCTCCCGGGACTAACCCCTACGAGCAGTACTTC. Protein product: CASRAPGTNPYEQYF.

This rearrangement joins TRBV7-9 to TRBJ1-6; D unresolved. The V gene lost 5 bases and the J gene lost 5 bases, with 13 bases spanning the gap. The germline V gene encodes CDR1 SEHNR and CDR2 FQNEAQ (reference sequence). CDR3 length equals 15 residues. CDR3 in DNA: TGTGCCAGCAGCCCGATGGGAGTCAATAATTCACCCCTCCACTTT. The encoded protein is CASSPMGVNNSPLHF. The full variable domain, its missing parts supplied by reference TRBV7-9 and TRBJ1-6, is DTGVSQNPRHKITKRGQNVTFRCDPISEHNRLYWYRQTLGQGPEFLTYFQNEAQLEKSRLLSDRFSAERPKGSFSTLEIQRTEQGDSAMYLCASSPMGVNNSPLHFGNGTRLTVT.

As for this clone: An end of the junction differs from the germline gene, which may be a read error. The CDR3 sequence: CASSLDRGSNYGYTF. The CDR3 DNA sequence: TGTGCCAGCAGTTTGGACAGGGGATCTAACTATGGCTACACCTTC. This chain links TRBV5-6 with TRBJ1-2; 9 bases are shared with TRBD1. Germline assignment: CDR1 SGHDT and CDR2 YYEEEE. This CDR3 is built from 15 residues.

The chain employs TRBV2 and TRBJ1-2; D is undetermined. Trimming removed 6 bases from V and 1 base from J, with 15 bases in between. This CDR3 contains 15 residues. Germline CDR1 and CDR2: SNHLY and FYNNEI. As DNA, the CDR3 is TGTGCCAGCAGCAACTCCTTCGGGAATAACTATGGCTACACCTTC. Amino acids: CASSNSFGNNYGYTF.

The chain combines TRBV5-8 with TRBJ2-7, with D perhaps TRBD1 (6 bases). Trimming removed 2 bases from V and 1 base from J, with 10 bases in between. The CDR3 loop spans 14 amino acids. CDR1 is SGHTS, CDR2 YDEGEE, per germline. The CDR3 bases are TGTGCCAGCAGCTTCAGGCAGGGGTCCTACGAGCAGTACTTC. Translating it yields CASSFRQGSYEQYF.

This clone was detected a few times. The chain combines TRBV10-3 with TRBJ2-7; a possible D gene is TRBD2 (6 bases). This CDR3 region has 14 residues. CDR1 is ENHRY, CDR2 SYGVKD, per germline. The V end was cut by 4 bases, the J end by 3 bases, with 13 bases between. For the CDR3, the DNA is TGTGCCATCAGTGCGCCGGGACTCAACTACGAGCAGTACTTC. This sequence encodes CAISAPGLNYEQYF.

The chain recombines TRBV7-9 with TRBJ1-4, with 7 nucleotides matching TRBD1. The germline V gene has CDR1 SEHNR and CDR2 FQNEAQ (reference sequence). V dropped 5 bases and J dropped 3; count of bases not matched to a gene: 3. The CDR3 spans 14 residues. CDR3 sequence reads: CASSRGTANEKLFF. DNA of the CDR3: TGTGCCAGCAGCCGCGGGACAGCTAATGAAAAACTGTTTTTT.

This chain links TRBV6-1 with TRBJ1-1; the D is unclear. The germline CDR1 and CDR2 sequences are MNHNS and SASEGT. Trimming took off 3 bases at V and 6 bases at J, with 11 bases between the two ends. The CDR3 runs 13 residues. The chain's CDR3 is CASSETPRSEAFF. CDR3 sequence (DNA): TGTGCCAGCAGTGAGACACCGAGATCTGAAGCTTTCTTT.

The chain uses TRBV18 and TRBJ1-2, with 7 nucleotides matching TRBD1. CDR3 length equals 16 residues. Germline V lookup: CDR1 KGHSH, CDR2 LQKENI. Trimming removed 2 bases from V and 3 bases from J; junction bases left unmatched: 9. The CDR3 sequence is CASSPRQGLGYYGYTF. The CDR3 bases are TGTGCCAGCTCACCAAGACAGGGCCTTGGGTACTATGGCTACACCTTC.

In its sample, this clone was seen many times. The chain recombines TRBV7-2 with TRBJ1-1; maybe TRBD1 (6 bases). The CDR3 covers 16 residues. The germline CDR1 and CDR2 sequences are SGHTA and FQGNSA. V was shortened by 5 bases and J by 5 bases, with 21 bases between the two germline ends. CDR3 loop: CASSTSGVGGGTEAFF. Here the CDR3 DNA reads TGTGCCAGCAGCACATCTGGGGTGGGAGGGGGGACTGAAGCTTTCTTT.

This sequence joins TRBV5-1 and TRBJ1-1; the D is unclear. The CDR3 runs to 15 residues. Per the germline V gene, CDR1 is SGHRS and CDR2 is YFSETQ. V was trimmed by 0 bases and J by 4 bases, leaving 13 bases between them. The CDR3 spells CASSLDSDSGTEAFF. For the CDR3, the DNA is TGCGCCAGCAGCTTGGACTCAGATTCGGGCACTGAAGCTTTCTTT.